What follows are 17 T cell receptor beta chains derived from one specimen sequenced in a study of blood T cell repertoires in COVID-19. Assay: immunoSEQ multiplex PCR; the TCRdb copy retains only in-frame clones and omits some. This sample has about 24,000 clones, with more than 75% found just once. Sequenced: peripheral blood. The receptors originated from a man aged 45-60 years with active COVID-19.

This chain links TRBV20-1 with TRBJ2-5; D remains ambiguous. Germline V gene data show CDR1 as DFQATT and CDR2 as SNEGSKA (reference sequence). The CDR3 runs to 10 residues. V lost 7 bases to trimming and J lost 3 bases, with 6 bases between them. This CDR3 is CSVYKETQYF. For the CDR3, the DNA is TGCAGTGTTTACAAAGAGACCCAGTACTTC.

The table lists this clone with a few counts. V gene TRBV7-2 combines with J gene TRBJ2-3, with 13 bases fitting TRBD2. There are 16 residues in the CDR3. CDR1 is SGHTA and CDR2 is FQGNSA in the germline V gene. Losses at the gene ends were 3 bases for V and 5 bases for J; bases not matched to a gene: 5. Here the CDR3 DNA reads TGTGCCAGCAGCTTGTGGACTAGCGGGAGTCGAGATACGCAGTATTTT. It encodes CASSLWTSGSRDTQYF.

This chain links TRBV2 with TRBJ1-6, with 7 bases identical to TRBD1. The trim removed 4 bases at V and 10 bases at J, leaving 4 bases unmatched. This CDR3 contains 13 residues. Germline V gene sequence: CDR1 SNHLY, CDR2 FYNNEI. The chain's CDR3 is CASSAGGKSPLHF. The CDR3 bases are TGTGCCAGCAGTGCAGGGGGAAAATCACCCCTCCACTTT.

The chain has TRBV6-1 and TRBJ2-7; no clear D. In germline, CDR1 is MNHNS, CDR2 SASEGT. The V end lost 3 bases, the J end lost 4 bases, and 19 bases lay between the germline ends. CDR3 size: 16 residues. The CDR3 DNA is TGTGCCAGCAGTGAGTGGCAGGATCCGAGATTTTACGAGCAGTACTTC. This sequence encodes CASSEWQDPRFYEQYF.

This rearrangement joins TRBV28 to TRBJ2-5, with D perhaps matching TRBD2 (6 bases). Trimming stripped 2 bases from V and 3 bases from J, with 16 bases between. Germline-derived CDR1 and CDR2 are MDHEN and SYDVKM. This CDR3 has 16 amino acids. The CDR3 DNA is TGTGCCAGCAGTTTAGGCCCCCCCGCTAGCGAAGAGACCCAGTACTTC. Its protein product is CASSLGPPASEETQYF. The whole variable domain, filled in from reference TRBV28 and TRBJ2-5, reads DVKVTQSSRYLVKRTGEKVFLECVQDMDHENMFWYRQDPGLGLRLIYFSYDVKMKEKGDIPEGYSVSREKKERFSLILESASTNQTSMYLCASSLGPPASEETQYFGPGTRLLVL.

The chain employs TRBV10-2 and TRBJ1-4, with 8 bases lining up with TRBD1. Per the germline V gene, CDR1 is WSHSY and CDR2 is SAAADI. This CDR3 is 15 amino acids long. The J segment lost 1 base and the V segment lost 7 bases, leaving 5 bases of the junction unmatched. DNA of the CDR3: TGCGCCAGCAACGGACAGGGAGGAACTAATGAAAAACTGTTTTTT. Translating it yields CASNGQGGTNEKLFF.

J is TRBJ1-5 and V is TRBV12-5, with 10 bases lining up with TRBD1. The germline V gene has CDR1 LGHNT and CDR2 FRNRAP. J gave up 6 bases and V 5 bases, and 7 bases lay outside the gene matches. This CDR3 is 15 amino acids long. The CDR3 reads CASGPGQGGAQPQHF. The CDR3 bases are TGTGCTAGTGGTCCCGGACAGGGGGGTGCTCAGCCCCAGCATTTT.

The V gene is TRBV18, the J gene TRBJ1-1, with D perhaps matching TRBD1 (5 bases). Germline V lookup: CDR1 KGHSH, CDR2 LQKENI. Deletions cut 4 bases from V and 5 bases from J, with 14 bases between. The CDR3 contains 14 residues. The CDR3 sequence: CASSQNQRGTEAFF. CDR3 nucleotides: TGTGCCAGCTCACAAAACCAAAGGGGAACTGAAGCTTTCTTT.

DNA for the CDR3: TGTGCCAGCAGCTTGGCTCCCGCGGGGGGGCTAGATACGCAGTATTTT. Translating gives CASSLAPAGGLDTQYF. The V call is TRBV5-5, the J call TRBJ2-3; 9 nucleotides line up with TRBD2. Germline CDR1 SGHKS, CDR2 YYEKEE (reference sequence). V lost 0 bases to trimming and J lost 5 bases; unmatched junction nucleotides: 7. This CDR3 is built from 16 residues.

The CDR3 DNA is TGTGCCAGCAGCCAATCCGGACAGCAGAATTCACCCCTCCACTTT. This gives the protein CASSQSGQQNSPLHF. V is TRBV16 and J is TRBJ1-6; tentatively, D is TRBD1 (6 bases). The V end was cut by 0 bases, the J end by 7 bases, with 10 bases between. The germline gives CDR1 KGHSY, CDR2 FQNENV. The CDR3 has 15 residues.

The chain employs TRBV9 and TRBJ2-2; 11 bases line up with TRBD1. The CDR3 runs to 18 residues. Germline CDR1 and CDR2: SGDLS and YYNGEE. V lost 3 bases and J lost 2; bases outside the gene matches: 9. CDR3 region: CASSEDSWTGGNTGELFF. DNA for the CDR3: TGTGCCAGCAGCGAAGATTCTTGGACAGGGGGCAACACCGGGGAGCTGTTTTTT.

This clone was seen only once. V usage is TRBV5-1 and J usage is TRBJ2-7; weak D call: TRBD1 (5 bases). The V gene lost 1 base and the J gene lost 3 bases, with 8 bases spanning the gap. CDR3 length: 13 residues. Germline CDR1 and CDR2: SGHRS and YFSETQ. CDR3 residues: CASSLWGDYEQYF. CDR3 DNA sequence: TGCGCCAGCAGCTTGTGGGGCGACTACGAGCAGTACTTC. The full variable domain, rest sourced from reference TRBV5-1 and TRBJ2-7, is KAGVTQTPRYLIKTRGQQVTLSCSPISGHRSVSWYQQTPGQGLQFLFEYFSETQRNKGNFPGRFSGRQFSNSRSEMNVSTLELGDSALYLCASSLWGDYEQYFGPGTRLTVT.

The chain uses TRBV19 and TRBJ1-4; no reliable D call. The V and J ends lost 5 bases and 7 bases respectively, with 5 bases between them. CDR1 is LNHDA, CDR2 SQIVND, per germline (reference sequence). The CDR3 is made up of 11 amino acids. The CDR3 region has the DNA TGTGCCAGTAGTGCCAGTGAAAAACTGTTTTTT. Encoded protein: CASSASEKLFF.

The chain carries TRBV7-6 and TRBJ2-1, with TRBD2 matching 8 bases. The J segment lost 8 bases and the V segment lost 2 bases, leaving 11 bases of the junction unmatched. Germline V gene data show CDR1 as SGHVS and CDR2 as FNYEAQ. This CDR3 comprises 16 residues. CDR3 region: CASSLPRAGVLDEQFF. CDR3 coding DNA: TGTGCCAGCAGCTTACCCCGAGCGGGAGTCTTGGATGAGCAGTTCTTC.

V gene TRBV9 combines with J gene TRBJ2-5; tentative D call: TRBD2 (5 bases). The V gene's germline CDR1 is SGDLS and CDR2 YYNGEE. Trimming stripped 6 bases from V and 1 base from J, with 13 bases between. CDR3 size: 14 residues. CDR3 region: CASTRGLFQETQYF. The CDR3 coding sequence is TGTGCCAGCACCAGAGGACTTTTCCAAGAGACCCAGTACTTC.

The CDR3 region has the DNA TGTGCCAGCAGCCCCCGACAGGGAAAGGACGAGCAGTACTTC. Its translation is CASSPRQGKDEQYF. The chain joins TRBV9 to TRBJ2-7, with TRBD1 identical over 7 bases. V trimming: 4 bases; J trimming: 5 bases; junction bases outside the gene matches: 9. The CDR3 spans 14 residues. Germline CDR1 and CDR2: SGDLS and YYNGEE.

This clone was counted a single time. The chain carries TRBV9 and TRBJ2-1; 11 bases match TRBD2. The CDR3 contains 18 residues. Germline loops: CDR1 SGDLS, CDR2 YYNGEE. After removal of 0 bases from V and 4 bases from J, the junction contained 9 bases not matched to a gene. The CDR3 here is CASSVGLTGTSGYNEQFF. As DNA, the CDR3 is TGTGCCAGCAGCGTAGGGTTAACGGGGACTAGCGGATACAATGAGCAGTTCTTC.